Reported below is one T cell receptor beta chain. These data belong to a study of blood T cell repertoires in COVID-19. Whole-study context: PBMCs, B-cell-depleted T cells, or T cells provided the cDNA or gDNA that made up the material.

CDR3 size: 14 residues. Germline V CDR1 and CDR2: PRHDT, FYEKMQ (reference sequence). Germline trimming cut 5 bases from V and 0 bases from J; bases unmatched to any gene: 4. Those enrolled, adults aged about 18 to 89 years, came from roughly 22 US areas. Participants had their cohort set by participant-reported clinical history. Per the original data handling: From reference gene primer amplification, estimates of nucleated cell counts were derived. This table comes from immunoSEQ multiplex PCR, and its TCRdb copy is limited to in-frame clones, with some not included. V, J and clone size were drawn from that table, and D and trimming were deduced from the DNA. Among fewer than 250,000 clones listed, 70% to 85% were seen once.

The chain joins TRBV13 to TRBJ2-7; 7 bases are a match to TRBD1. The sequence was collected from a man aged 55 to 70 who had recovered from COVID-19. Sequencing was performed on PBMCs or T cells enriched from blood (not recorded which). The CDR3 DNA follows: TGTGCCAGCAGCACCCGGACAGGCTCCTACGAGCAGTACTTC. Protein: CASSTRTGSYEQYF.